The T cell receptor beta chain under discussion was sequenced for a study of blood T cell dynamics during melanoma immunotherapy. The CDR3 is 16 amino acids. The J segment lost 2 bases and the V segment lost 4 bases, leaving 9 bases of the junction unmatched. The germline CDR1 and CDR2 sequences are SGDLS and YYNGEE. Noted time point: pre-treatment baseline. A fixed DNA input of around 0.35 ug was used per bulk PBMC sample. TCRdb's table, derived via immunoSEQ multiplex PCR, lists solely in-frame clones and lacks some. In the table there are more than 15,000 clones, approximately 80% of which are singletons.

The source is a human donor with melanoma. The chain combines TRBV9 with TRBJ2-7; 10 bases are a match to TRBD2. Sequences were derived from blood, sampled from a patient treated with checkpoint blockade. The chain's CDR3 is CASSPQGLAETYEQYF. CDR3 DNA: TGTGCCAGCAGCCCCCAAGGACTAGCGGAAACCTACGAGCAGTACTTC.